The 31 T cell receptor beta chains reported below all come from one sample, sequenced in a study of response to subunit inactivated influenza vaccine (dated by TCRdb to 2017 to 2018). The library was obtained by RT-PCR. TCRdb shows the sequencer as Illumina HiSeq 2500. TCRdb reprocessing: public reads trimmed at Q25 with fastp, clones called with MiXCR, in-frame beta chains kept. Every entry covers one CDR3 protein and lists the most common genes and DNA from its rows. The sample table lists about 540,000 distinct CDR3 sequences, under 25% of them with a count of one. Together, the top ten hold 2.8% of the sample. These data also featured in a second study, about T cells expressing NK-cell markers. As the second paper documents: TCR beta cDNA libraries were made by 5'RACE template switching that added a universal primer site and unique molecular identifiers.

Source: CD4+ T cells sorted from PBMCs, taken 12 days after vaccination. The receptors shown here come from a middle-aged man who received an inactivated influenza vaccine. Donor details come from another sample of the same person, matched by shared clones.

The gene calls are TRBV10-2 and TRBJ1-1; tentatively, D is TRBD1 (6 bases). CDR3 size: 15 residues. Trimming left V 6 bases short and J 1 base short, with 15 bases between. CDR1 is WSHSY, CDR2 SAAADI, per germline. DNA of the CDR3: TGCGCCAGCAGGTTTTTAATGGGGGCGAACACTGAAGCTTTCTTT. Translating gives CASRFLMGANTEAFF.

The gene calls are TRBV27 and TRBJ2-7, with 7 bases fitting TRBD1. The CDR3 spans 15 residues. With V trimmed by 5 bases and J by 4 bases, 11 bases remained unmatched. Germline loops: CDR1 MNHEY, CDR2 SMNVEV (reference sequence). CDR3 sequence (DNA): TGTGCCAGCAGTCACGACAGGGTGAGACCGTACGAGCAGTACTTC. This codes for CASSHDRVRPYEQYF.

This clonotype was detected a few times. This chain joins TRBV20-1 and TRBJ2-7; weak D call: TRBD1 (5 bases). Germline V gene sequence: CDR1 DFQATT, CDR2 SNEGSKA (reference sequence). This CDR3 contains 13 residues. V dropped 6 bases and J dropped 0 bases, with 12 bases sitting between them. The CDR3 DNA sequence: TGCAGTGCCCCGAGTACAGGCTCCTACGAGCAGTACTTC. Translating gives CSAPSTGSYEQYF.

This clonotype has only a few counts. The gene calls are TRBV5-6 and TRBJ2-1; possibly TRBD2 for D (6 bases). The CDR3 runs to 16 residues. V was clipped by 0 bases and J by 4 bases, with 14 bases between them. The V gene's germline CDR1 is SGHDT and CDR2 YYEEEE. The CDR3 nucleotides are TGTGCCAGCAGCTTGGCCGGGAGCGGGTCATACAATGAGCAGTTCTTC. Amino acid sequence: CASSLAGSGSYNEQFF.

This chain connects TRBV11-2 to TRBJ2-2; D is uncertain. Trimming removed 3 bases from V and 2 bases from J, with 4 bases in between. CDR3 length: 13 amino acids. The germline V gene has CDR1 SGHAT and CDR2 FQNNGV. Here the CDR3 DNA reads TGTGCCAGCAGCTTGTTTAACACCGGGGAGCTGTTTTTT. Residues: CASSLFNTGELFF.

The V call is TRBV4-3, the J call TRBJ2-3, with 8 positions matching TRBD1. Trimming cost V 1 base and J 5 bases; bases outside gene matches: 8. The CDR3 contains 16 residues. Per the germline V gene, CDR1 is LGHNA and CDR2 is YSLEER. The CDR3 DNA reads TGCGCCAGCAGCCAAGGAGCCAGGGGGCAAGGAGATACGCAGTATTTT. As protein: CASSQGARGQGDTQYF.

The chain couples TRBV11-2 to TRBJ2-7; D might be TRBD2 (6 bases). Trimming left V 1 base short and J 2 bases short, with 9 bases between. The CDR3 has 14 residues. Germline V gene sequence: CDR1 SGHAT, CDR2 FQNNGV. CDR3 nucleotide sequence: TGTGCCAGCAGCTTAGGCGCGGGAACCTACGAGCAGTACTTC. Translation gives CASSLGAGTYEQYF.

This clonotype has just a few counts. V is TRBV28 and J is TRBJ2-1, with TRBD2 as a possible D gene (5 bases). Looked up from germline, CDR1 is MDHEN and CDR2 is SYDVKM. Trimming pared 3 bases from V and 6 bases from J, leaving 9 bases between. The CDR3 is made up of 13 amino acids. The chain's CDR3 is CASSFVTTNEQFF. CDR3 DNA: TGTGCCAGCAGTTTTGTGACTACCAATGAGCAGTTCTTC.

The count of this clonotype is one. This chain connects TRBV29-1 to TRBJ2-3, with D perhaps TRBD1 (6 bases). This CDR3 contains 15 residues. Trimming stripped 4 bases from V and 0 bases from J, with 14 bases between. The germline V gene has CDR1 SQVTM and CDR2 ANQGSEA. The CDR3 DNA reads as TGCAGCGTTGGGAGGACAGCCGCTAGCACAGATACGCAGTATTTT. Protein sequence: CSVGRTAASTDTQYF.

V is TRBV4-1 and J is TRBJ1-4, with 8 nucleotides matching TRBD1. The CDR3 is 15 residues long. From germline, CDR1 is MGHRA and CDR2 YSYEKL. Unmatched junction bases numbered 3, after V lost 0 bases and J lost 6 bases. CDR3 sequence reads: CASSQEGQVYEKLFF. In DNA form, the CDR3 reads TGCGCCAGCAGCCAAGAGGGACAGGTCTATGAAAAACTGTTTTTT.

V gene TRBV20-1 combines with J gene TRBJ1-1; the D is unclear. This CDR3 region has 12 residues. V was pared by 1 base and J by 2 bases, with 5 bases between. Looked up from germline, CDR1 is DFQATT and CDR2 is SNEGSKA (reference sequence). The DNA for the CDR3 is TGCAGTGCTAGAGTTTTTAACACTGAAGCTTTCTTT. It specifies CSARVFNTEAFF.

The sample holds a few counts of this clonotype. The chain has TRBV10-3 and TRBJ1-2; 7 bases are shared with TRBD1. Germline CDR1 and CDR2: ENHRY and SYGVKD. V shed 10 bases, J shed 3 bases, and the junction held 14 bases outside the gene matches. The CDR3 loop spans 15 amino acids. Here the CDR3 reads CATGEGAGGYYGYTF. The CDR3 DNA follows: TGTGCCACCGGGGAGGGGGCAGGGGGATACTATGGCTACACCTTC.

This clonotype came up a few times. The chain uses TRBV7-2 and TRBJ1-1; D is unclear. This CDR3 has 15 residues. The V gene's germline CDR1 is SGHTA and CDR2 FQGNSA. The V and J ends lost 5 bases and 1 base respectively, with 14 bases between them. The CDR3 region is CASSTWPPGNTEAFF. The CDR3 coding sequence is TGTGCCAGCAGCACCTGGCCCCCGGGGAACACTGAAGCTTTCTTT.

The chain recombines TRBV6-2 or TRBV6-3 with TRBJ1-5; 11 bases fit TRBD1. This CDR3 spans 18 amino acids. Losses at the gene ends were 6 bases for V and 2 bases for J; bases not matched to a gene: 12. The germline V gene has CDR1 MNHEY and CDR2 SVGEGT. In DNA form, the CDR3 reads TGTGCCAGCAGAACGCCGGGACAGGGGGTTGGTGGCAATCAGCCCCAGCATTTT. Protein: CASRTPGQGVGGNQPQHF.

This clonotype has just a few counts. Here the CDR3 DNA reads TGCAGTGCTAGAAAGGGAGGAAACACCATATATTTT. This encodes CSARKGGNTIYF. The chain combines TRBV20-1 with TRBJ1-3, with unresolved D. The CDR3 has 12 residues. Germline lookup yields CDR1 DFQATT and CDR2 SNEGSKA (reference sequence). Trimming left V 2 bases short and J 4 bases short, with 6 bases between.

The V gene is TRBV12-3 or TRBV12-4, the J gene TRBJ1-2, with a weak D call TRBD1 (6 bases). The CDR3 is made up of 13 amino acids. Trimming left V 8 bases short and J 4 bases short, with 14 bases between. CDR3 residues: CASGMGAGYGYTF. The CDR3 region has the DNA TGTGCCAGCGGAATGGGGGCGGGCTATGGCTACACCTTC.

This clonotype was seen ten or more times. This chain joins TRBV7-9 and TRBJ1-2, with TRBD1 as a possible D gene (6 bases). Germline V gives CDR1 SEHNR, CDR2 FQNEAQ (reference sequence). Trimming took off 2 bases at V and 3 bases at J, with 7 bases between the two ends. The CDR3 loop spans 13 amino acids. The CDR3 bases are TGTGCCAGCAGCTTAAGGACAGACTATGGCTACACCTTC. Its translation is CASSLRTDYGYTF.

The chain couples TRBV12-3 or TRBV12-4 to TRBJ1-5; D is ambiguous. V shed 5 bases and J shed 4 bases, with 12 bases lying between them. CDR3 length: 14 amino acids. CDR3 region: CASSPQWSNQPQHF. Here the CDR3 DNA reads TGTGCCAGCAGTCCCCAATGGTCTAATCAGCCCCAGCATTTT.

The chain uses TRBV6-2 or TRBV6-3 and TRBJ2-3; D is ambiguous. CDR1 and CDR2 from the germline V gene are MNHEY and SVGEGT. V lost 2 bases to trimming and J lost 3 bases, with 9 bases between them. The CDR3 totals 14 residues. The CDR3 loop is CASSYPGETDTQYF. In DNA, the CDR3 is TGTGCCAGCAGTTACCCAGGAGAGACAGATACGCAGTATTTT.

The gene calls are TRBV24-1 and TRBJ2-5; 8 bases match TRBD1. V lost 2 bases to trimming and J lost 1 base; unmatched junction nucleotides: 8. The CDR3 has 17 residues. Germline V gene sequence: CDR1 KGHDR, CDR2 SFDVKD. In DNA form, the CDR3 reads TGTGCCACCAGTGATTCTGGGGGTACAGGGGGCCAAGAGACCCAGTACTTC. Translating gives CATSDSGGTGGQETQYF.

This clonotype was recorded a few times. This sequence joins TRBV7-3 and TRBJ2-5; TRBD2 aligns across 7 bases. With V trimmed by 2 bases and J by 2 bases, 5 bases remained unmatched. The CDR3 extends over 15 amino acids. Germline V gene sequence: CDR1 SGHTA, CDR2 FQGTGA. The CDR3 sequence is CASSLGLVQQETQYF. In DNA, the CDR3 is TGTGCCAGCAGCTTAGGACTAGTACAGCAAGAGACCCAGTACTTC.

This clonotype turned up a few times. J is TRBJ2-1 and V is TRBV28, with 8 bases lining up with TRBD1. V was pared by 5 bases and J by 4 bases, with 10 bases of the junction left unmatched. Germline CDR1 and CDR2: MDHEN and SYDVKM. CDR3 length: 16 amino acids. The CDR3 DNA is TGTGCCAGCAGTCCGCCGGGACAGGAGGGGTACAATGAGCAGTTCTTC. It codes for CASSPPGQEGYNEQFF. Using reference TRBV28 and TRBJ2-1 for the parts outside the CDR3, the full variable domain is DVKVTQSSRYLVKRTGEKVFLECVQDMDHENMFWYRQDPGLGLRLIYFSYDVKMKEKGDIPEGYSVSREKKERFSLILESASTNQTSMYLCASSPPGQEGYNEQFFGPGTRLTVL.

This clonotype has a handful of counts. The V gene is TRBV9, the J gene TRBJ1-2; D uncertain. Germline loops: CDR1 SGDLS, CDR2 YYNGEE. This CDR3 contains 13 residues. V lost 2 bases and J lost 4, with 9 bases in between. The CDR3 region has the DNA TGTGCCAGCAGCGTTCGATCTAGCTATGGCTACACCTTC. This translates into CASSVRSSYGYTF.

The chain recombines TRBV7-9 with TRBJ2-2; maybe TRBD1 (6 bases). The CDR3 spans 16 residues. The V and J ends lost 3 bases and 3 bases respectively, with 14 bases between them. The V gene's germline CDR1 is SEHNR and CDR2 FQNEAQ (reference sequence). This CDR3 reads CASSFPRGFDTGELFF. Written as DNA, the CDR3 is TGTGCCAGCAGCTTTCCTAGGGGGTTTGACACCGGGGAGCTGTTTTTT.

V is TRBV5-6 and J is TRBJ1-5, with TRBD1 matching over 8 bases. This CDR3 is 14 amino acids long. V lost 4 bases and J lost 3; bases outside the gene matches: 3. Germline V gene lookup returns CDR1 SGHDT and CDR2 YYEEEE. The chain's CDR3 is CASSKDRANQPQHF. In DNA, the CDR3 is TGTGCCAGCAGCAAGGACAGGGCCAATCAGCCCCAGCATTTT.

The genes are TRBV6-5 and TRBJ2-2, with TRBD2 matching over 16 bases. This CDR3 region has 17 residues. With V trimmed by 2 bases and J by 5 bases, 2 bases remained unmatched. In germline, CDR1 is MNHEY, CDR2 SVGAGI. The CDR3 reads CASSYGTSGGETGELFF. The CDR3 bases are TGTGCCAGCAGTTACGGGACTAGCGGGGGGGAAACCGGGGAGCTGTTTTTT.

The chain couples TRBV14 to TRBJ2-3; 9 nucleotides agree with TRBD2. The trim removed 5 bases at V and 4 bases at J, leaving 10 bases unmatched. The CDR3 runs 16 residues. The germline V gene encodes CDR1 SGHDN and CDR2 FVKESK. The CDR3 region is CASSNWRGGLADTQYF. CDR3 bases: TGTGCCAGCAGCAACTGGCGGGGGGGCCTCGCAGATACGCAGTATTTT.

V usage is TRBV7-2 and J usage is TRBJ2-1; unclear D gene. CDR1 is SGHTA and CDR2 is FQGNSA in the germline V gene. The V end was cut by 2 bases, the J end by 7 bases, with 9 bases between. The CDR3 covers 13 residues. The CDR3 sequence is CASSLPNRNEQFF. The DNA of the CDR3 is TGTGCCAGCAGCTTACCCAACAGAAATGAGCAGTTCTTC.

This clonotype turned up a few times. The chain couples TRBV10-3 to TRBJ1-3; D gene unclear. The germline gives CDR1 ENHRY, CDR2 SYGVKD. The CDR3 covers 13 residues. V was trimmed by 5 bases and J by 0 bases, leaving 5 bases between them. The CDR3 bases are TGTGCCATCAGTCAGGACTCTGGAAACACCATATATTTT. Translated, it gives CAISQDSGNTIYF.

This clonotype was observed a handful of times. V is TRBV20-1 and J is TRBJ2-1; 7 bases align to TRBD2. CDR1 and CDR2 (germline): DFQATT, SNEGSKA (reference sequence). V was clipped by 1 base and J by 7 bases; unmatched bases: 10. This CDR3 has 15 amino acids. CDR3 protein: CSARVGVGRFNEQFF. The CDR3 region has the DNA TGCAGTGCTAGAGTGGGGGTCGGGAGGTTTAATGAGCAGTTCTTC.

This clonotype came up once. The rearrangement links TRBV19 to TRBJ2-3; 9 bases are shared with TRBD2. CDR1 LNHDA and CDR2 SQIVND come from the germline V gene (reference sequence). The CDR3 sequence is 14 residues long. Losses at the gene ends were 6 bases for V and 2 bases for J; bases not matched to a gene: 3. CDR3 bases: TGTGCCAGTAGGAGACTAGCGGACACAGATACGCAGTATTTT. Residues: CASRRLADTDTQYF.